Listed below are T cell receptor beta chains from one sample, sequenced in a study of T cell responses to AZD1222 COVID-19 vaccine. Measured with immunoSEQ multiplex PCR; TCRdb has only the in-frame clones, and not every one. Here the sample spans about 85,000 clones, 75% to 90% being singletons. The sequences come from peripheral blood, collected 28 days after the second AZD1222 dose. These receptors were taken from an adult who received the AZD1222 COVID-19 vaccine. The CDR3 runs from the conserved cysteine through the conserved F or W. The D gene is left open where the match is weak. Size tells how often a clone was seen (once, few, many) or the class of an expanded clone, and some rows leave it out.

TGTGCCAGCACCGCCGGGACAGCCACCGGGGAGCTGTTTTTT | CASTAGTATGELFF | TRBJ2-2 | TRBV25-1 | TRBD1 | NA
TGTGCCAGCAGCACTAGCGGGGGGGCCCATGAGCAGTTCTTC | CASSTSGGAHEQFF | TRBJ2-1 | TRBV7-8 | TRBD2 | NA
TGCGCCAGCAGCCTCGTTGCGACAGGGGAAGAGACCCAGTACTTC | CASSLVATGEETQYF | TRBJ2-5 | TRBV4-3 | TRBD1 | NA
TGTGCCAGCAGTCGACAGGGATATTCACCCCTCCACTTT | CASSRQGYSPLHF | TRBJ1-6 | TRBV3-1/TRBV3-2 | TRBD1 | NA
TGTGCCTGGAGTGGGGCGGGGGGCCCCTCCTACGAGCAGTACTTC | CAWSGAGGPSYEQYF | TRBJ2-7 | TRBV30 | TRBD2 | NA
TGTGCCAGCACCCTCCTAGGGGGTTATGGCTACACCTTC | CASTLLGGYGYTF | TRBJ1-2 | TRBV28 | NA | NA
TGTGCCAGCAGCCCGTTGGGGGGCGTTAACTATGGCTACACCTTC | CASSPLGGVNYGYTF | TRBJ1-2 | TRBV11-2 | NA | NA
TGTGCCAGCAGCGAGGGACTAGCGGGTTCCTACAATGAGCAGTTCTTC | CASSEGLAGSYNEQFF | TRBJ2-1 | TRBV5-4 | TRBD2 | few
TGCGCCAGCAGCCCGGGTGACGCTAACTATGGCTACACCTTC | CASSPGDANYGYTF | TRBJ1-2 | TRBV5-1 | NA | NA
TGTGCCAGCAGCTTGAATCGGATGGCCTACGAGCAGTACTTC | CASSLNRMAYEQYF | TRBJ2-7 | TRBV7-2 | NA | NA
TGTGCCAGTAGTATCCCAAAGACTGGGCCCCAGCATTTT | CASSIPKTGPQHF | TRBJ1-5 | TRBV19 | NA | NA
TGTGCCAGTAGTCCCGCGGATGCAACTAATGAAAAACTGTTTTTT | CASSPADATNEKLFF | TRBJ1-4 | TRBV19 | NA | NA
TGTGCCAGCAGTTACGTATCGAACACCGGGGAGCTGTTTTTT | CASSYVSNTGELFF | TRBJ2-2 | TRBV6-6 | NA | NA
TGTGCCAGCAGTCTAGAGGGTCCCTACGAGCAGTACTTC | CASSLEGPYEQYF | TRBJ2-7 | TRBV27 | NA | NA
TGTGCCAGCAGCTTAGGGGACGGTAAAGGATTCTTT | CASSLGDGKGFF | TRBJ1-1 | TRBV7-9 | NA | once
TGTGCCTTCGGGACAGGGGGATTTGGCTACACCTTC | CAFGTGGFGYTF | TRBJ1-2 | TRBV7-2 | TRBD1 | NA
TGCGCCAGCAGTGAAGGCCTTACGGGCGGGGAGCTGTTTTTT | CASSEGLTGGELFF | TRBJ2-2 | TRBV10-2 | NA | NA
TGCGCCAGCAGCCAGCGACGGGAGATCCCCTACAATGAGCAGTTCTTC | CASSQRREIPYNEQFF | TRBJ2-1 | TRBV4-3 | NA | NA
TGTGCCAGCAGCCCCGAGATGGTAGGTGAAGCTTTCTTT | CASSPEMVGEAFF | TRBJ1-1 | TRBV9 | NA | few
TGTGCCAGCAGCTTAGCGGGACAGGGTAGGGGGCCTGAAGCTTTCTTT | CASSLAGQGRGPEAFF | TRBJ1-1 | TRBV13 | TRBD1 | NA
TGTGCCAGTAGTATACTGGGTAGCTTTGGAGAGACCCAGTACTTC | CASSILGSFGETQYF | TRBJ2-5 | TRBV19 | NA | NA
TGTGCCAGCAGCTCTCTAACGACCTACGAGCAGTACTTC | CASSSLTTYEQYF | TRBJ2-7 | TRBV7-9 | NA | NA
TGTGCCAGCAGTTACTCGAAGGCCAACGTCCTGACTTTC | CASSYSKANVLTF | TRBJ2-6 | TRBV6-5 | NA | NA
TGTGCCAGCGGGGGACTAGCAGGAGAGCAGTACTTC | CASGGLAGEQYF | TRBJ2-7 | TRBV12-3/TRBV12-4 | TRBD2 | NA
TGTGCCAGCAGCCCCGGTAGGGGGGGACAGCCCCAGCATTTT | CASSPGRGGQPQHF | TRBJ1-5 | TRBV3-1/TRBV3-2 | NA | NA
TGTGCCAGCAGCCCCTGGCTTACTAGCACAGATACGCAGTATTTT | CASSPWLTSTDTQYF | TRBJ2-3 | TRBV7-9 | NA | once
TGTGCCAGCAGCCCCGAAATGAGGATGGGCAAAAACATTCAGTACTTC | CASSPEMRMGKNIQYF | TRBJ2-4 | TRBV11-1 | NA | NA
TGTGCCAGCAGCCCCGTCGGGACTAGCGGATACAATGAGCAGTTCTTC | CASSPVGTSGYNEQFF | TRBJ2-1 | TRBV9 | TRBD2 | NA
TGTGCCAGCAGTTCCACTCTTGCCGAGCAGTACTTC | CASSSTLAEQYF | TRBJ2-7 | TRBV6-2/TRBV6-3 | NA | NA
TGTGCCTGGAGTGTAGGAGGGAGTAACTATGGCTACACCTTC | CAWSVGGSNYGYTF | TRBJ1-2 | TRBV30 | NA | NA